The next 21 T cell receptor beta chains were all read from a single sample in a study of T-cell memory formation after mild COVID-19. TCRdb processed the 5' RACE reads anew with MiXCR; each CDR3 protein has one entry. The profile shows fewer than 700,000 distinct CDR3 sequences, roughly 18% of them singletons. The specimen was PBMCs or a T cell subset sorted from them (not recorded which). These receptors all come from an adult woman who had mild COVID-19 (a few samples of this study predate the infection). Cell type and time point are not known.

This clonotype has just a few counts. The chain recombines TRBV7-3 with TRBJ2-3; TRBD2 matches at 10 bases. The CDR3 extends over 12 amino acids. J lost 13 bases, V lost 5 bases, and 6 bases had no gene match. From germline, CDR1 is SGHTA and CDR2 FQGTGA. CDR3 nucleotides: TGTGCCAGCAGCACACCGGGACTAGCGAAGTATTTT. This gives the protein CASSTPGLAKYF.

V is TRBV24-1 and J is TRBJ2-7; 7 nucleotides match TRBD1. Germline V gives CDR1 KGHDR, CDR2 SFDVKD. J lost 2 bases, V lost 4 bases, and 7 bases had no gene match. The length of the CDR3 is 15 residues. CDR3 sequence reads: CATSESGTAAYEQYF. In DNA, the CDR3 is TGTGCCACCAGTGAATCCGGGACAGCCGCCTACGAGCAGTACTTC.

This sequence joins TRBV20-1 and TRBJ1-6; no definite D call. In germline, CDR1 is DFQATT, CDR2 SNEGSKA (reference sequence). Trimming removed 6 bases from V and 13 bases from J, with 25 bases in between. This CDR3 region has 15 residues. The CDR3 DNA reads TGCAGTGCCCCGAAGATGTCCCCGGCCCCTGAGCCCCTCCACTTT. It specifies CSAPKMSPAPEPLHF.

The sample holds a few counts of this clonotype. The rearrangement uses TRBV7-9 and TRBJ2-5; 7 bases line up with TRBD1. The CDR3 runs 16 residues. J was trimmed by 2 bases and V by 6 bases; bases with no gene match: 12. The germline V gene has CDR1 SEHNR and CDR2 FQNEAQ (reference sequence). DNA of the CDR3: TGTGCCAGCAGTCATCTTACAGGGGAACATCAAGAGACCCAGTACTTC. Its translation is CASSHLTGEHQETQYF. Complete variable domain (other parts from reference TRBV7-9 and TRBJ2-5): DTGVSQNPRHKITKRGQNVTFRCDPISEHNRLYWYRQTLGQGPEFLTYFQNEAQLEKSRLLSDRFSAERPKGSFSTLEIQRTEQGDSAMYLCASSHLTGEHQETQYFGPGTRLLVL.

The chain joins TRBV12-3 or TRBV12-4 to TRBJ2-1; 9 bases are shared with TRBD2. The CDR3 contains 16 residues. The J segment lost 4 bases and the V segment lost 5 bases, leaving 9 bases of the junction unmatched. CDR3 sequence (DNA): TGTGCCAGCAGTCGTCACATTAGCGGGAGTTACAATGAGCAGTTCTTC. This translates into CASSRHISGSYNEQFF.

This clonotype was observed a handful of times. The rearrangement uses TRBV6-5 and TRBJ1-4, with 7 bases lining up with TRBD1. The junction had 8 bases not matched to a gene; V was cut back by 6 bases and J by 7 bases. Germline assignment: CDR1 MNHEY and CDR2 SVGAGI. This CDR3 has 14 residues. As DNA, the CDR3 is TGTGCCAGCAGCTTTACAGGGGTTGGTGAAAAACTGTTTTTT. Amino acids: CASSFTGVGEKLFF.

This clonotype was counted a few times. This chain uses TRBV5-6 with TRBJ1-2; D is uncertain. V was cut by 0 bases and J by 6 bases, with 12 bases left in between. The CDR3 loop spans 14 amino acids. Germline assignment: CDR1 SGHDT and CDR2 YYEEEE. The CDR3 loop is CASSLAVPINGYTF. For the CDR3, the DNA is TGTGCCAGCAGCTTGGCCGTACCGATTAATGGCTACACCTTC.

This clonotype was observed a handful of times. The rearrangement joins TRBV6-2 or TRBV6-3 to TRBJ2-3, with D possibly being TRBD2 (5 bases). CDR1 is MNHEY, CDR2 SVGEGT, per germline. CDR3 length equals 15 residues. Trimming stripped 5 bases from V and 1 base from J, with 13 bases between. CDR3 in DNA: TGTGCCAGCAGTCGAGGGCAGGATCGCACAGATACGCAGTATTTT. It specifies CASSRGQDRTDTQYF.

The chain employs TRBV21-1 and TRBJ2-1; the table's D call TRBD1 went unverified against the DNA. TRBV21-1 is a pseudogene locus. The CDR3 has 15 amino acids. CDR3 protein: CASSKGQGTSDEQFF. CDR3 coding DNA: TGTGCCAGCAGCAAAGGACAGGGGACGTCAGATGAGCAGTTCTTC.

This clonotype was picked up many times. The chain employs TRBV7-8 and TRBJ1-2; 10 bases fit TRBD1. Trimming removed 2 bases from V and 6 bases from J; junction bases left unmatched: 3. This CDR3 is built from 14 residues. In germline, CDR1 is SGHVS, CDR2 FQNEAQ. The chain's CDR3 is CASSLLGQGDGYTF. DNA for the CDR3: TGTGCCAGCAGCTTACTCGGACAGGGGGATGGCTACACCTTC.

The V gene is TRBV10-3, the J gene TRBJ2-3, with D tentatively TRBD2 (5 bases). With 3 bases removed from V and 6 bases from J, the gap between germline ends came to 13 bases. The length of the CDR3 is 14 residues. Per germline, CDR1 ENHRY and CDR2 SYGVKD. CDR3 protein: CAISDGLVGDTQYF. CDR3 nucleotides: TGTGCCATCAGTGACGGACTTGTGGGGGATACGCAGTATTTT.

The V and J genes are TRBV5-1 and TRBJ1-1, with 10 positions matching TRBD1. Looked up from germline, CDR1 is SGHRS and CDR2 is YFSETQ. The junction had 4 bases not matched to a gene; V was cut back by 0 bases and J by 5 bases. This CDR3 is 15 amino acids long. CDR3 region: CASSLVTGGRTEAFF. The CDR3 DNA is TGCGCCAGCAGCTTGGTGACAGGGGGCAGGACTGAAGCTTTCTTT.

This clonotype was seen only a few times. V and J are TRBV5-1 and TRBJ1-1; TRBD1 agrees at 8 bases. CDR1 is SGHRS, CDR2 YFSETQ, per germline. Trimming cost V 4 bases and J 4 bases; bases outside gene matches: 12. The CDR3 contains 16 residues. CDR3 protein: CASSPGVQGEGTEAFF. The CDR3 DNA is TGCGCCAGCAGCCCTGGGGTACAGGGGGAGGGCACTGAAGCTTTCTTT.

This clonotype was counted a few times. The V call is TRBV12-5, the J call TRBJ2-1, with TRBD1 matching over 7 bases. V dropped 6 bases and J dropped 2; count of bases not matched to a gene: 13. The length of the CDR3 is 17 residues. Germline assignment: CDR1 LGHNT and CDR2 FRNRAP. CDR3 residues: CASGKGLGTATYNEQFF. The CDR3 bases are TGTGCTAGTGGAAAAGGGCTCGGGACAGCTACCTACAATGAGCAGTTCTTC.

This clonotype was observed at least ten times. This sequence joins TRBV25-1 and TRBJ2-1; TRBD1 aligns across 8 bases. The germline gives CDR1 MGHDK, CDR2 SYGVNS. Germline trimming cut 6 bases from V and 9 bases from J; bases unmatched to any gene: 4. The CDR3 is 12 residues long. The DNA for the CDR3 is TGTGCCAGCAGACCCGACAGGGGTGAGCAGTTCTTC. It encodes CASRPDRGEQFF.

V is TRBV5-4 and J is TRBJ2-7; 10 bases map to TRBD1. The V gene's germline CDR1 is SGHNT and CDR2 YYREEE (reference sequence). Trimming at V came to 4 bases and at J to 6 bases, leaving 4 bases not matched to a gene. This CDR3 spans 13 amino acids. CDR3 in DNA: TGTGCCAGCAGCACTTGGACAGGGGGCGAGCAGTACTTC. Translating it yields CASSTWTGGEQYF.

This clonotype occurred a few times. J is TRBJ2-7 and V is TRBV19; no clear D gene. The germline V gene has CDR1 LNHDA and CDR2 SQIVND (reference sequence). Trimming cost V 3 bases and J 2 bases, with 8 bases left between them. The CDR3 spans 13 residues. Written as DNA, the CDR3 is TGTGCCAGTAGTATTTTCTGGACCTACGAGCAGTACTTC. It is translated as CASSIFWTYEQYF.

This clonotype has more than one count but fewer than ten. The chain recombines TRBV6-2 or TRBV6-3 with TRBJ1-2, with TRBD1 matching 7 bases. With V trimmed by 8 bases and J by 8 bases, 20 bases remained unmatched. Germline-derived CDR1 and CDR2 are MNHEY and SVGEGT. The CDR3 totals 16 residues. The CDR3 here is CASQQDRFLFPSGYTF. CDR3 coding DNA: TGTGCCAGCCAGCAGGACAGGTTTTTATTTCCATCGGGCTACACCTTC.

The table lists this clonotype with a few counts. V is TRBV7-9 and J is TRBJ2-1; no clear D. The germline CDR1 and CDR2 sequences are SEHNR and FQNEAQ (reference sequence). Trimming took 7 bases from V and 8 from J, leaving 9 bases between them. The CDR3 contains 11 residues. The CDR3 sequence is CASIRSDEQFF. The CDR3 DNA sequence: TGTGCCAGCATCCGGTCAGATGAGCAGTTCTTC.

V gene TRBV6-5 combines with J gene TRBJ1-1; no firm D call. V was cut by 5 bases and J by 3 bases, with 10 bases left in between. The germline gives CDR1 MNHEY, CDR2 SVGAGI. This CDR3 region has 13 residues. The CDR3 reads CASSKNPYTEAFF. The CDR3 DNA reads TGTGCCAGCAGTAAGAACCCCTACACTGAAGCTTTCTTT.

Only a few counts were recorded for this clonotype. The chain uses TRBV14 and TRBJ2-3; 7 bases line up with TRBD2. The CDR3 runs to 15 residues. The V gene's germline CDR1 is SGHDN and CDR2 FVKESK. V shed 1 base and J 1 base; nucleotides not matched to a gene: 2. Here the CDR3 reads CASSQVGGGTDTQYF. The CDR3 DNA follows: TGTGCCAGCAGCCAAGTTGGGGGGGGCACAGATACGCAGTATTTT.